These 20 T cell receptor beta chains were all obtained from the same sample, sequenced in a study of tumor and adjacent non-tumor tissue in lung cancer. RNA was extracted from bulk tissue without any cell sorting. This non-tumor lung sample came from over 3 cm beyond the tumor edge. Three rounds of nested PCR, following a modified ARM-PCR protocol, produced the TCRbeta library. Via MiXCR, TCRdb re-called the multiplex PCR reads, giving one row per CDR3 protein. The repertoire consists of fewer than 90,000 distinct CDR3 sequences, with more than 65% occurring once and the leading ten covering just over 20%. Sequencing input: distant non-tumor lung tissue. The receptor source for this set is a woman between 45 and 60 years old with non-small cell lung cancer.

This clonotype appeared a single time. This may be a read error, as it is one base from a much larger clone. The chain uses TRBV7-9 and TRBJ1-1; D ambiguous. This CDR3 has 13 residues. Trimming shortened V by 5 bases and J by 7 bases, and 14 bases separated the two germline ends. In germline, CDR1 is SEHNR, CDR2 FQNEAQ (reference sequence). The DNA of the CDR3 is TGTGCCAGCAGCCTCAGGACTGACGGTGAAGCTTTCTTT. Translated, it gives CASSLRTDGEAFF.

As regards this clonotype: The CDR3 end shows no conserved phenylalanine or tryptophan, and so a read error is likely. CDR3 sequence reads: CASSHRDRSDEQYI. The CDR3 nucleotides read TGTGCCAGCAGTCACCGGGACAGATCGGACGAGCAGTACATC. The J gene is TRBJ2-7, the V gene TRBV6-5; 7 nucleotides align to TRBD1. CDR1 and CDR2 (germline): MNHEY, SVGAGI. The ends lost 5 bases at V and 5 bases at J; junction bases unmatched: 9. The CDR3 is made up of 14 amino acids.

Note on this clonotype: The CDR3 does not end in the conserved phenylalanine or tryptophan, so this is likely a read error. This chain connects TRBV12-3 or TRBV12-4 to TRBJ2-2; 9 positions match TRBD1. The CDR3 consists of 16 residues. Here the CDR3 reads CVSSLGTGTNTGELFP. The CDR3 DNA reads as TGTGTCAGCAGTTTAGGGACAGGGACAAACACCGGGGAACTGTTTCCT.

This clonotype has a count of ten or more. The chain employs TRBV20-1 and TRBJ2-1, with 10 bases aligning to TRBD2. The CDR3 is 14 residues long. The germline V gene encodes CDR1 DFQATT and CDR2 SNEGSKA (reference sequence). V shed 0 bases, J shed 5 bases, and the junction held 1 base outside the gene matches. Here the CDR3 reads CSAREGTSDNEQFF. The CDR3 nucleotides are TGCAGTGCTAGAGAGGGGACTAGCGACAATGAGCAGTTCTTC.

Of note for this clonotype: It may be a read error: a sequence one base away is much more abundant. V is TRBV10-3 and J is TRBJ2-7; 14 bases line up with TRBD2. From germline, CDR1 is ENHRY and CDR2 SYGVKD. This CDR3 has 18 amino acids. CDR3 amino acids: CVISPSGTSGRSLYEQYF. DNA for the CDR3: TGTGTCATCAGTCCATCCGGGACTAGCGGGAGATCCCTCTACGAGCAGTACTTC.

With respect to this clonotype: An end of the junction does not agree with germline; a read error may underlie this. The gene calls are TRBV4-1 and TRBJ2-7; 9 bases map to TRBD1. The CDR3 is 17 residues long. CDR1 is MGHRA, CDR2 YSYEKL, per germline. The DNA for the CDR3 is TGCACCAGCAGCCAAGCGTCCGCAACAGGGGGCGGCTATGAGCAGTATTTC. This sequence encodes CTSSQASATGGGYEQYF.

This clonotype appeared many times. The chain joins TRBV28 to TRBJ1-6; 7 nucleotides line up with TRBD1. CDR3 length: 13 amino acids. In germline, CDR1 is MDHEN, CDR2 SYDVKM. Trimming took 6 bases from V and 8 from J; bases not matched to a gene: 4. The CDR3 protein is CASRGTAYSPLHF. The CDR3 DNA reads TGTGCCAGCAGGGGGACAGCTTATTCACCCCTCCACTTT.

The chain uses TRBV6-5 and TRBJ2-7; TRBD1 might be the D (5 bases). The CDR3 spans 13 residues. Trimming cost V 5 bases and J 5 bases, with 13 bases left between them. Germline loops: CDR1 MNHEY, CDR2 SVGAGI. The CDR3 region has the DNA TGTGCCAGCAGTCTCCTACAGGACAACGAGCAGTACTTC. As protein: CASSLLQDNEQYF.

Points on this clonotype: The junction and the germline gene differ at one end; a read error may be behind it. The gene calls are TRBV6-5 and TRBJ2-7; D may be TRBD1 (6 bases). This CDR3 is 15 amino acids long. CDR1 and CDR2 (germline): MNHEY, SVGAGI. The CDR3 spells CASTKPGTPPYEQYF. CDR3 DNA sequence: TGTGCCAGTACTAAGCCCGGGACACCACCCTACGAGCAATACTTC.

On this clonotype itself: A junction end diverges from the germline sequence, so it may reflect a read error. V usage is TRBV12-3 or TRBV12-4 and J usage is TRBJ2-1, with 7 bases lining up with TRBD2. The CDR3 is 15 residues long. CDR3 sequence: CASSLGLAVYNEQFF. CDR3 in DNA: TGCGCCAGCAGTTTAGGGCTAGCGGTATACAATGAGCAGTTCTTC.

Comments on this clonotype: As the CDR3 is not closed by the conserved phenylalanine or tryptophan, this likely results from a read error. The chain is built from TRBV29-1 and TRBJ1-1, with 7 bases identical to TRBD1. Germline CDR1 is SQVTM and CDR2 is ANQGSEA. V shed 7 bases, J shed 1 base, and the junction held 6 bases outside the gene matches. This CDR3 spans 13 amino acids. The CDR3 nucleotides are TGCAGCGGAACGGGACAGTCGAACACTGAAGCTTTCTCT. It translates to CSGTGQSNTEAFS.

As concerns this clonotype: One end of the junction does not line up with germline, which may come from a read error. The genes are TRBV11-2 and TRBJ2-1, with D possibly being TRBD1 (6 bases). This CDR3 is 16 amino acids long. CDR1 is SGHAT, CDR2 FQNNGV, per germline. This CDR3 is CASSLEAEQGVSEQFF. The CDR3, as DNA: TGTGCAAGCAGCTTAGAGGCGGAACAGGGTGTGAGTGAGCAGTTCTTC.

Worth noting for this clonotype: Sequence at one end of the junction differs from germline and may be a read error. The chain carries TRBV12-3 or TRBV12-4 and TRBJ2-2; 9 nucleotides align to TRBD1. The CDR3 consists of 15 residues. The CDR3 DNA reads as TGTGCCACCAGTGCCGGGACAGGGCTTACTGGGGAGCTGTTTTTT. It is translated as CATSAGTGLTGELFF.

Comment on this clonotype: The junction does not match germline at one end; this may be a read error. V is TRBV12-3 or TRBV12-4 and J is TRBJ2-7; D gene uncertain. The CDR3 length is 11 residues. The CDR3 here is CATSLQYEQYF. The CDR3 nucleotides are TGTGCCACCAGTCTTCAGTATGAGCAGTACTTC.

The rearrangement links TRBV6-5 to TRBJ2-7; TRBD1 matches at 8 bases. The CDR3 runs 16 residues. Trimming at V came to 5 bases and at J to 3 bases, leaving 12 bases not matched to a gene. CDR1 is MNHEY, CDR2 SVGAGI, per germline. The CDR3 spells CASSKLWTGSDYEQYF. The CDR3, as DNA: TGTGCCAGCAGTAAACTATGGACAGGGAGCGACTACGAGCAGTACTTC.

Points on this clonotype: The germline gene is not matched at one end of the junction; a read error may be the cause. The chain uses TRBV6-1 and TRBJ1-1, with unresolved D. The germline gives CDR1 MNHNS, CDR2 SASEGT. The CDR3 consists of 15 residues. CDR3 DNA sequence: TGTGCCAGCCGTGAACATGGCGGACTGTGGACTGAAGCTTTCTTT. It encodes CASREHGGLWTEAFF.

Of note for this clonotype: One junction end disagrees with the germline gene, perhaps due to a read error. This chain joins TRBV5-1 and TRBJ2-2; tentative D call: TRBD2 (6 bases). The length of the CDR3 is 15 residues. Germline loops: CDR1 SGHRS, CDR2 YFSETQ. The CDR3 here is CAGSLQSGSTGEMFF. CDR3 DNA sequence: TGCGCCGGCAGCCTTCAAAGCGGGTCCACCGGGGAGATGTTTTTT.

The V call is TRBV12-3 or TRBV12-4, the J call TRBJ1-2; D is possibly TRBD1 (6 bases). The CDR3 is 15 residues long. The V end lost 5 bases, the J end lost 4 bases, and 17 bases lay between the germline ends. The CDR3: CASSPSTGTLYGYTF. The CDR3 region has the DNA TGTGCCAGCAGTCCAAGTACAGGGACACTCTATGGCTACACCTTC.

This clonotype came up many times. Here the CDR3 DNA reads TGTGCCAGCAGTTTCATGAGGGATCAGCCCCAGCATTTT. This translates into CASSFMRDQPQHF. V usage is TRBV12-3 or TRBV12-4 and J usage is TRBJ1-5, with no clear D. V shed 3 bases and J shed 5 bases, with 8 bases lying between them. This CDR3 comprises 13 residues.

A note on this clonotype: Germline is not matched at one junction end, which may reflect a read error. CDR3 amino acids: CANSYRTRWSTVELFF. In DNA, the CDR3 is TGTGCCAACAGTTATCGGACTAGATGGAGCACCGTGGAGCTGTTTTTT. The J gene is TRBJ2-2, the V gene TRBV6-5; 7 bases are a match to TRBD2. Germline lookup yields CDR1 MNHEY and CDR2 SVGAGI. The CDR3 covers 16 residues.